The rows below give T cell receptor beta chains drawn from one sample of a study of blood T cell repertoires in COVID-19. Profiling relied on immunoSEQ multiplex PCR, and the TCRdb table lists in-frame clones only, not all of them. The sample shows approximately 100,000 clones, 85% to 95% of them seen only once. The sample taken for sequencing was peripheral blood. The receptors come from a man aged 45-65 years with active COVID-19. Both conserved end residues are part of each CDR3. The order of the fields is V gene, D gene, J gene, clone size, CDR3 protein, CDR3 DNA. The D gene is left open where the match is weak. Where a row states a size, it is once, few, many or the class of an expanded clone; other rows omit it.

v_call: TRBV15; d_call: NA; j_call: TRBJ2-7; clone_size: NA; cdr3_aa: CATSREAGRSEQYF; cdr3_nt: TGTGCCACCAGCAGAGAGGCAGGGAGGTCGGAGCAGTACTTC
v_call: TRBV7-6; d_call: TRBD2; j_call: TRBJ2-5; clone_size: NA; cdr3_aa: CASSPTLSGRQGETQYF; cdr3_nt: TGTGCCAGCAGCCCGACTCTTAGCGGGAGGCAGGGGGAGACCCAGTACTTC
v_call: TRBV6-5; d_call: NA; j_call: TRBJ2-7; clone_size: NA; cdr3_aa: CASRHPPYEQYF; cdr3_nt: TGTGCCAGCAGACACCCCCCCTACGAGCAGTACTTC
v_call: TRBV5-1; d_call: NA; j_call: TRBJ1-3; clone_size: NA; cdr3_aa: CASSLNPVLAGGNTIYF; cdr3_nt: TGCGCCAGCAGCTTGAACCCCGTCCTAGCGGGAGGAAACACCATATATTTT
v_call: TRBV5-8; d_call: NA; j_call: TRBJ2-1; clone_size: NA; cdr3_aa: CASRRANYNEQFF; cdr3_nt: TGTGCCAGCAGGCGGGCCAACTACAATGAGCAGTTCTTC
v_call: TRBV3-1/TRBV3-2; d_call: NA; j_call: TRBJ2-7; clone_size: NA; cdr3_aa: CASSPSAAYEQYF; cdr3_nt: TGTGCCAGCAGCCCTAGCGCTGCCTACGAGCAGTACTTC
v_call: TRBV5-6; d_call: NA; j_call: TRBJ2-3; clone_size: NA; cdr3_aa: CASSLGGITDTQYF; cdr3_nt: TGTGCCAGCAGCTTGGGCGGAATCACAGATACGCAGTATTTT
v_call: TRBV28; d_call: TRBD2; j_call: TRBJ2-1; clone_size: NA; cdr3_aa: CASSHRDSGRGKEQFF; cdr3_nt: TGTGCCAGCAGTCACAGGGACAGCGGGAGGGGAAAGGAGCAGTTCTTC
v_call: TRBV28; d_call: NA; j_call: TRBJ2-1; clone_size: NA; cdr3_aa: CASSLRGTHNEQFF; cdr3_nt: TGTGCCAGCAGTCTACGGGGGACCCACAATGAGCAGTTCTTC
v_call: TRBV11-2; d_call: TRBD1; j_call: TRBJ1-3; clone_size: NA; cdr3_aa: CASSLGQGLGTIYF; cdr3_nt: TGTGCCAGCAGCTTAGGACAGGGACTCGGCACCATATATTTT
v_call: TRBV7-3; d_call: NA; j_call: TRBJ2-3; clone_size: NA; cdr3_aa: CASSLPADTQYF; cdr3_nt: TGTGCCAGCAGCTTACCCGCAGATACGCAGTATTTT
v_call: TRBV5-4; d_call: TRBD1; j_call: TRBJ1-2; clone_size: once; cdr3_aa: CASSSRDREYGYTF; cdr3_nt: TGTGCCAGCAGCTCGCGGGACAGGGAATATGGCTACACCTTC
v_call: TRBV19; d_call: NA; j_call: TRBJ2-7; clone_size: once; cdr3_aa: CATSPGQSYRQYF; cdr3_nt: TGTGCCACCTCACCAGGGCAGAGCTACAGGCAGTACTTC
v_call: TRBV5-6; d_call: NA; j_call: TRBJ2-7; clone_size: NA; cdr3_aa: CASSLGQPSYEQYF; cdr3_nt: TGTGCCAGCAGCTTGGGACAACCTTCCTACGAGCAGTACTTC
v_call: TRBV6-5; d_call: TRBD1; j_call: TRBJ2-5; clone_size: NA; cdr3_aa: CARLGQGEKETQYF; cdr3_nt: TGTGCCAGGCTGGGACAGGGGGAAAAAGAGACCCAGTACTTC
v_call: TRBV19; d_call: NA; j_call: TRBJ2-7; clone_size: NA; cdr3_aa: CASSPGQHRGDEQYF; cdr3_nt: TGTGCCAGTAGTCCGGGTCAGCATCGGGGTGACGAGCAGTACTTC
v_call: TRBV19; d_call: NA; j_call: TRBJ1-1; clone_size: NA; cdr3_aa: CASSIRANTEAFF; cdr3_nt: TGTGCCAGTAGTATCCGCGCGAACACTGAAGCTTTCTTT
v_call: TRBV11-3; d_call: TRBD2; j_call: TRBJ2-1; clone_size: NA; cdr3_aa: CASSPRLAGDDNEQFF; cdr3_nt: TGTGCCAGCAGCCCTCGGCTAGCGGGAGATGATAATGAGCAGTTCTTC
v_call: TRBV12-3/TRBV12-4; d_call: NA; j_call: TRBJ2-1; clone_size: NA; cdr3_aa: CASSLAQVNEQFF; cdr3_nt: TGTGCCAGCAGTTTAGCACAGGTCAATGAGCAGTTCTTC
v_call: TRBV28; d_call: NA; j_call: TRBJ2-7; clone_size: NA; cdr3_aa: CASSLLAGRHEQYF; cdr3_nt: TGTGCCAGCAGTTTATTAGCAGGGCGCCACGAGCAGTACTTC
v_call: TRBV6-5; d_call: TRBD1; j_call: TRBJ1-4; clone_size: NA; cdr3_aa: CASTTGGEKLFF; cdr3_nt: TGTGCCAGCACAACAGGGGGTGAAAAACTGTTTTTT
v_call: TRBV18; d_call: TRBD2; j_call: TRBJ2-7; clone_size: NA; cdr3_aa: CASSPFSIGLAAKSYEQYF; cdr3_nt: TGTGCCAGCTCACCATTCTCTATCGGACTAGCGGCTAAATCCTACGAGCAGTACTTC
v_call: TRBV5-5; d_call: NA; j_call: TRBJ2-1; clone_size: NA; cdr3_aa: CASSFGSGNEQFF; cdr3_nt: TGTGCCAGCAGCTTCGGGAGTGGCAATGAGCAGTTCTTC
v_call: TRBV19; d_call: NA; j_call: TRBJ2-2; clone_size: NA; cdr3_aa: CASSDRTVTGELFF; cdr3_nt: TGTGCCAGTAGTGACCGGACAGTCACCGGGGAGCTGTTTTTT
v_call: TRBV15; d_call: NA; j_call: TRBJ2-3; clone_size: NA; cdr3_aa: CATRSPQTDTQYF; cdr3_nt: TGTGCCACCCGGAGTCCGCAAACAGATACGCAGTATTTT
v_call: TRBV6-1; d_call: TRBD2; j_call: TRBJ2-2; clone_size: NA; cdr3_aa: CASSERAGGTGELFF; cdr3_nt: TGTGCCAGCAGTGAACGAGCGGGAGGAACCGGGGAGCTGTTTTTT
v_call: TRBV9; d_call: NA; j_call: TRBJ2-7; clone_size: NA; cdr3_aa: CASSVGGQSYEQYF; cdr3_nt: TGTGCCAGCAGCGTAGGTGGACAGTCCTACGAGCAGTACTTC
v_call: TRBV6-5; d_call: NA; j_call: TRBJ1-6; clone_size: NA; cdr3_aa: CASSVGGTLHF; cdr3_nt: TGTGCCAGCAGCGTCGGGGGAACCCTCCACTTT
v_call: TRBV6-6; d_call: TRBD2; j_call: TRBJ2-2; clone_size: NA; cdr3_aa: CASGVAGATGELFF; cdr3_nt: TGTGCCAGCGGGGTAGCGGGAGCCACCGGGGAGCTGTTTTTT
v_call: TRBV7-9; d_call: NA; j_call: TRBJ2-6; clone_size: NA; cdr3_aa: CASSLYFQISGANVLTF; cdr3_nt: TGTGCCAGCAGCTTATATTTCCAGATCTCTGGGGCCAACGTCCTGACTTTC
v_call: TRBV9; d_call: TRBD1; j_call: TRBJ1-5; clone_size: NA; cdr3_aa: CASSPQGAGQPQHF; cdr3_nt: TGTGCCAGCAGCCCGCAGGGGGCAGGTCAGCCCCAGCATTTT
v_call: TRBV28; d_call: TRBD2; j_call: TRBJ2-3; clone_size: NA; cdr3_aa: CASSPWTSGSKDTQYF; cdr3_nt: TGTGCCAGCAGTCCGTGGACTAGCGGGAGCAAAGATACGCAGTATTTT
v_call: TRBV6-5; d_call: NA; j_call: TRBJ1-3; clone_size: NA; cdr3_aa: CASRDTSGNTIYF; cdr3_nt: TGTGCCAGCAGGGACACCTCTGGAAACACCATATATTTT
v_call: TRBV28; d_call: TRBD1; j_call: TRBJ1-2; clone_size: NA; cdr3_aa: CASGTGGAEGYGYTF; cdr3_nt: TGTGCCAGCGGGACAGGGGGCGCCGAGGGGTATGGCTACACCTTC
v_call: TRBV4-1; d_call: NA; j_call: TRBJ1-6; clone_size: few; cdr3_aa: CASSQVGDITLHF; cdr3_nt: TGCGCCAGCAGCCAAGTGGGGGACATCACCCTCCACTTT
v_call: TRBV18; d_call: NA; j_call: TRBJ1-2; clone_size: NA; cdr3_aa: CASSPPERAGRKGYTF; cdr3_nt: TGTGCCAGCTCACCCCCCGAGCGGGCTGGTAGAAAGGGCTACACCTTC
v_call: TRBV18; d_call: NA; j_call: TRBJ1-1; clone_size: NA; cdr3_aa: CASTPSEGRNTEAFF; cdr3_nt: TGTGCCAGCACCCCCTCAGAAGGGAGGAACACTGAAGCTTTCTTT
v_call: TRBV19; d_call: NA; j_call: TRBJ2-2; clone_size: NA; cdr3_aa: CASSIGMSGELFF; cdr3_nt: TGTGCCAGTAGTATCGGGATGAGCGGGGAGCTGTTTTTT
v_call: TRBV5-6; d_call: NA; j_call: TRBJ2-7; clone_size: NA; cdr3_aa: CASSLRGRTYEQYF; cdr3_nt: TGTGCCAGCAGCTTGCGGGGAAGAACCTACGAGCAGTACTTC
v_call: TRBV5-6; d_call: TRBD1; j_call: TRBJ1-1; clone_size: NA; cdr3_aa: CASSMAGQGNTEAFF; cdr3_nt: TGTGCCAGCAGCATGGCAGGACAGGGGAACACTGAAGCTTTCTTT
v_call: TRBV28; d_call: NA; j_call: TRBJ1-5; clone_size: NA; cdr3_aa: CASSLGGVGQPQHF; cdr3_nt: TGTGCCAGCAGTTTAGGCGGAGTCGGGCAGCCCCAGCATTTT
v_call: TRBV7-2; d_call: NA; j_call: TRBJ1-5; clone_size: NA; cdr3_aa: CASSRDTGHQPQHF; cdr3_nt: TGTGCCAGCAGCCGGGACACAGGGCATCAGCCCCAGCATTTT
v_call: TRBV12-3/TRBV12-4; d_call: NA; j_call: TRBJ1-5; clone_size: NA; cdr3_aa: CASSFGVQPQHF; cdr3_nt: TGTGCCAGCAGTTTCGGGGTTCAGCCCCAGCATTTT
v_call: TRBV4-1; d_call: NA; j_call: TRBJ2-5; clone_size: NA; cdr3_aa: CASSRLPGSVLETQYF; cdr3_nt: TGCGCCAGCAGCCGCCTCCCCGGGTCGGTTCTTGAGACCCAGTACTTC
v_call: TRBV13; d_call: TRBD1; j_call: TRBJ2-2; clone_size: NA; cdr3_aa: CASSTRTGGSTGELFF; cdr3_nt: TGTGCCAGCAGCACCCGGACAGGGGGTAGCACCGGGGAGCTGTTTTTT
v_call: TRBV18; d_call: TRBD1; j_call: TRBJ1-2; clone_size: NA; cdr3_aa: CASSPQKWPGQGIPGYTF; cdr3_nt: TGTGCCAGCTCACCACAAAAATGGCCAGGACAGGGGATCCCGGGCTACACCTTC
v_call: TRBV28; d_call: TRBD2; j_call: TRBJ2-5; clone_size: NA; cdr3_aa: CASSPWGGTQYF; cdr3_nt: TGTGCCAGCAGTCCCTGGGGGGGGACCCAGTACTTC
v_call: TRBV7-9; d_call: TRBD1; j_call: TRBJ2-7; clone_size: NA; cdr3_aa: CASSLGQGNHEQYF; cdr3_nt: TGTGCCAGCAGCTTGGGACAGGGGAACCACGAGCAGTACTTC
v_call: TRBV24-1; d_call: TRBD2; j_call: TRBJ2-3; clone_size: NA; cdr3_aa: CATSDTRTSGGNTDTQYF; cdr3_nt: TGTGCCACCAGTGATACGCGGACTAGCGGGGGTAACACAGATACGCAGTATTTT
v_call: TRBV7-8; d_call: NA; j_call: TRBJ2-5; clone_size: NA; cdr3_aa: CASSSTIRGLVEETQYF; cdr3_nt: TGTGCCAGCAGCTCCACGATCCGGGGGTTAGTGGAAGAGACCCAGTACTTC
v_call: TRBV19; d_call: NA; j_call: TRBJ2-1; clone_size: NA; cdr3_aa: CASSIGRALEYNEQFF; cdr3_nt: TGTGCCAGTAGTATAGGGAGAGCGCTAGAATACAATGAGCAGTTCTTC
v_call: TRBV5-1; d_call: NA; j_call: TRBJ2-5; clone_size: NA; cdr3_aa: CASSLVGRGGETQYF; cdr3_nt: TGCGCCAGCAGCTTGGTAGGGAGAGGAGGGGAGACCCAGTACTTC
v_call: TRBV7-2; d_call: TRBD2; j_call: TRBJ2-1; clone_size: once; cdr3_aa: CASSFAGGPFNEQFF; cdr3_nt: TGTGCCAGCAGCTTCGCGGGAGGGCCCTTCAATGAGCAGTTCTTC
v_call: TRBV7-9; d_call: TRBD1; j_call: TRBJ1-4; clone_size: NA; cdr3_aa: CASSFEGQGSEKLFF; cdr3_nt: TGTGCCAGCAGCTTTGAAGGACAGGGGAGTGAAAAACTGTTTTTT